Listed below are T cell receptor beta chains from one sample, sequenced in a study of human T cells and chemical hapten exposure. TCRdb re-called the RACE reads through MiXCR, storing one row per CDR3 protein. Among some 350,000 distinct CDR3 sequences listed, under 8% were seen once. The source was whole blood, collected in connection with sensitization to the hapten diphenylcyclopropenone (DPC). All receptors derive from a woman under 30 with alopecia areata. Some clones in this sample may be carry-over from other donors' samples. The CDR3 runs from the conserved cysteine through the conserved F or W. D genes are given only for firm matches. Clone size is shown for a subset of rows, as once, few, many or a class of expanded clone.

j_call,d_call,v_call,clone_size,cdr3_nt,cdr3_aa
TRBJ2-3,-,TRBV4-2,few,TGTGCCAGCAGCCAAGATCCAGCGATTAGCACAGATACGCAGTATTTT,CASSQDPAISTDTQYF
TRBJ2-2,TRBD1,TRBV4-3,many,TGCGCCAGCAGCGTCGACAGGGGCTCGAACACCGGGGAGCTGTTTTTT,CASSVDRGSNTGELFF
TRBJ2-1,-,TRBV7-3,many,TGTGCCAGCAGCTTAAGGCCGGCTAGTCGAGGAGAGCAGTTCTTC,CASSLRPASRGEQFF
TRBJ2-3,-,TRBV7-2,many,TGTGCCAGCAGCCGTGGACCAAAGGCGCAGTATTTT,CASSRGPKAQYF
TRBJ1-2,-,TRBV18,-,TGTGCCAGCTCACCACCATTTTCTTCCGGATCTAACACCTTC,CASSPPFSSGSNTF
TRBJ2-4,-,TRBV21-1,many,TGTGCCAGCTCAGCCCCCGAGGGCTTTCCCTTAGCCAAAAACATTCAGTACTTC,CASSAPEGFPLAKNIQYF
TRBJ1-2,-,TRBV5-1,few,TGCGCCAGCAGCGAGCAGGGAGGGTCATCCTATGGCTACACCTTC,CASSEQGGSSYGYTF
TRBJ1-2,-,TRBV4-3,-,TGCGCCAGCAGCCAAGATGGACTTGGCTACACCTTC,CASSQDGLGYTF
TRBJ2-3,TRBD2,TRBV12-3/TRBV12-4,few,TGTGCCAGCAGCGCACTTAGCGGGGGGGCAGATACGCAGTATTTT,CASSALSGGADTQYF
TRBJ2-4,-,TRBV6-2/TRBV6-3,-,TGTGCCAGCAGTTACGTTCAGCCACTAGCCAAAAACATTCAGTACTTC,CASSYVQPLAKNIQYF
TRBJ2-5,TRBD1,TRBV6-1,-,TGTGCCAGCAGACCGGGACAGGTTAAGGAGACCCAGTACTTC,CASRPGQVKETQYF
TRBJ1-1,TRBD1,TRBV5-1,few,TGCGCCAGCAGCTTCAGTCCCGGACAGGGGGTATCCACTGAAGCTTTCTTT,CASSFSPGQGVSTEAFF
TRBJ2-1,TRBD2,TRBV3-1,-,TGTGCCAGCACCCGACAACCCGGGACTAGTTACGGAACCTACAATGAGCAGTTCTTC,CASTRQPGTSYGTYNEQFF
TRBJ1-3,TRBD1,TRBV29-1,-,TGCAGCGTTCGAACAGCCGGGACAGGGTCTGGAAACACCATATATTTT,CSVRTAGTGSGNTIYF
TRBJ2-3,-,TRBV28,many,TGTGCCAGCAGGCTTCCGAGGAGCACAGATACGCAGTATTTT,CASRLPRSTDTQYF
TRBJ2-5,-,TRBV12-3/TRBV12-4,many,TGTGCCAGCACCCCAGGGGAAGATGAGACCCAGTACTTC,CASTPGEDETQYF